This T cell receptor beta chain appears in the sequencing data of a study of T cell changes during pregnancy in multiple sclerosis. This CDR3 is built from 15 residues. Per the germline V gene, CDR1 is LNHNV and CDR2 is YYDKDF (reference sequence). The V end lost 0 bases, the J end lost 6 bases, and 14 bases lay between the germline ends. The data were produced by immunoSEQ multiplex PCR, yet TCRdb's version contains in-frame clones alone and is incomplete. The sample includes over 90,000 clones, 90% of them seen just once. The rearrangement uses TRBV15 and TRBJ1-1; D possibly corresponds to TRBD1 (6 bases). This specimen was peripheral blood, taken in the second trimester of pregnancy. The TCR originated in a female donor in good health, enrolled as a control in a pregnancy study. The CDR3 DNA reads as TGTGCCACCAGCAGAGACAACAGGGAGAGCGCTGAAGCTTTCTTT. Protein sequence: CATSRDNRESAEAFF. The full variable domain, rest sourced from reference TRBV15 and TRBJ1-1, is DAMVIQNPRYQVTQFGKPVTLSCSQTLNHNVMYWYQQKSSQAPKLLFHYYDKDFNNEADTPDNFQSRRPNTSFCFLDIRSPGLGDTAMYLCATSRDNRESAEAFFGQGTRLTVV.